A selection of T cell receptor beta chains follows, all from one sample in a study of cytomegalovirus exposure and HLA in healthy donors. Repertoires were generated with immunoSEQ multiplex PCR, while TCRdb's copy carries only in-frame clones and drops some. This sample yields around 200,000 clones, of which approximately 70% are seen a single time; 2.6% belongs to the top ten. Sequenced input: PBMCs. These receptors came from a man aged 35 to 55 in good health and CMV-seropositive. The CDR3 runs from the conserved cysteine through the conserved F or W. The D gene is left open where the match is weak. Clone size, where shown, is once, few, many, or a class for clones that have expanded.

TRBJ2-5 | TRBV15 | . | . | CATSTAKRDQPKETQYF | TGTGCCACCAGCACTGCTAAAAGAGATCAACCGAAAGAGACCCAGTACTTC
TRBJ1-1 | TRBV4-1 | . | many | CASSSRGEWAFF | TGCGCCAGCAGCTCGCGGGGGGAGTGGGCTTTCTTT
TRBJ1-1 | TRBV19 | . | . | CASSAGKVLNTEAFF | TGTGCCAGTTCCGCCGGGAAGGTATTGAACACTGAAGCTTTCTTT
TRBJ2-7 | TRBV9 | . | . | CASSIGALGEQYF | TGTGCCAGCAGCATCGGAGCCCTCGGCGAGCAGTACTTC
TRBJ1-3 | TRBV9 | . | . | CASSVGGVLDSGNTIYF | TGTGCCAGCAGCGTCGGGGGGGTCCTTGACTCTGGAAACACCATATATTTT
TRBJ2-3 | TRBV20-1 | . | . | CSASSADTQYF | TGCAGTGCTAGCAGTGCAGATACGCAGTATTTT
TRBJ2-2 | TRBV6-1 | . | . | CASSEVRAGELFF | TGTGCCAGCAGTGAAGTCAGGGCCGGGGAGCTGTTTTTT
TRBJ2-3 | TRBV5-8 | . | . | CASSPFGVSTDTQYF | TGTGCCAGCAGCCCCTTCGGGGTAAGCACAGATACGCAGTATTTT
TRBJ1-1 | TRBV10-3 | . | . | CAISGSLSGTTNTEAFF | TGTGCCATCAGTGGATCCCTATCCGGGACAACGAACACTGAAGCTTTCTTT
TRBJ1-6 | TRBV6-6 | TRBD1 | . | CASRTGDNSPLHF | TGTGCCAGCAGGACAGGGGATAATTCACCCCTCCACTTT
TRBJ1-2 | TRBV11-1 | . | few | CASSLMGGDTNYGYTF | TGTGCCAGCAGCCTGATGGGAGGGGACACCAACTATGGCTACACCTTC
TRBJ1-6 | TRBV7-9 | . | . | CASSRLVDSPLHF | TGTGCCAGCAGCCGGCTAGTTGACTCACCCCTCCACTTT
TRBJ2-2 | TRBV27 | TRBD2 | . | CASSFLAGITGELFF | TGTGCCAGCAGTTTCCTAGCGGGGATCACCGGGGAGCTGTTTTTT
TRBJ1-2 | TRBV28 | . | once | CASGDWLAGYTF | TGTGCCAGCGGCGACTGGTTGGCTGGCTACACCTTC
TRBJ2-7 | TRBV5-6 | . | few | CASSPVGGGPHEQYF | TGTGCCAGCAGCCCGGTAGGGGGGGGGCCCCACGAGCAGTACTTC
TRBJ2-2 | TRBV21-1 | . | few | CASSWDRGVRTGELFF | TGTGCCAGCAGCTGGGACAGGGGCGTTAGAACCGGGGAGCTGTTTTTT
TRBJ2-3 | TRBV11-2 | TRBD1 | . | CASSLGRGQGEPDTQYF | TGTGCCAGCAGCTTGGGTCGGGGACAGGGTGAACCAGATACGCAGTATTTT
TRBJ2-7 | TRBV10-3 | . | few | CAIRADTEQYF | TGTGCCATCAGGGCCGACACCGAGCAGTACTTC
TRBJ2-3 | TRBV28 | . | . | CASSYDRTGWQADTQYF | TGTGCCAGCAGTTATGACAGGACGGGATGGCAAGCAGATACGCAGTATTTT
TRBJ1-4 | TRBV7-9 | . | . | CASSLALAEKLFF | TGTGCCAGCAGCTTAGCGCTAGCTGAAAAACTGTTTTTT
TRBJ2-3 | TRBV9 | TRBD2 | . | CASSASFSGGDTDTQYF | TGTGCCAGCAGCGCGAGTTTTAGCGGGGGGGACACAGATACGCAGTATTTT
TRBJ2-7 | TRBV6-5 | TRBD1 | . | CASSSDGTGGHEQYF | TGTGCCAGCAGTTCCGACGGGACAGGGGGCCACGAGCAGTACTTC
TRBJ2-7 | TRBV28 | TRBD1 | . | CASSLTGAEQYF | TGTGCCAGCAGCCTGACAGGGGCCGAGCAGTACTTC
TRBJ2-7 | TRBV7-9 | TRBD2 | . | CASSLVTTGGEQYF | TGTGCCAGCAGCTTAGTTACGACGGGGGGCGAGCAGTACTTC
TRBJ2-3 | TRBV7-2 | . | . | CASSLGGFVSTDTQYF | TGTGCCAGCAGCTTAGGAGGGTTCGTGAGCACAGATACGCAGTATTTT
TRBJ2-2 | TRBV9 | TRBD2 | few | CASSGRGGRTGELFF | TGTGCCAGCAGCGGACGGGGGGGCCGCACCGGGGAGCTGTTTTTT
TRBJ2-3 | TRBV2 | TRBD2 | . | CASTFPTSGLSTDTQYF | TGTGCCAGCACCTTTCCGACTAGCGGGTTAAGCACAGATACGCAGTATTTT
TRBJ1-4 | TRBV5-1 | . | once | CASSITPRGDEKLFF | TGCGCCAGCAGCATAACCCCGCGGGGGGATGAAAAACTGTTTTTT
TRBJ1-4 | TRBV6-1 | TRBD1 | . | CASSEPRDSSNEKLFF | TGTGCCAGCAGTGAGCCTCGGGACAGCTCTAATGAAAAACTGTTTTTT
TRBJ2-6 | TRBV19 | . | . | CASSYSLSGANVLTF | TGTGCCAGTAGTTACAGCCTCTCTGGGGCCAACGTCCTGACTTTC
TRBJ2-3 | TRBV7-9 | . | . | CSSSSREAFTDTQYF | TGTTCCAGCAGCTCAAGGGAGGCTTTCACAGATACGCAGTATTTT
TRBJ1-2 | TRBV18 | . | . | CASSGVNYGYTF | TGTGCCAGCTCCGGAGTTAACTATGGCTACACCTTC
TRBJ2-3 | TRBV7-6 | TRBD2 | . | CASSLGASGGTDTQYF | TGTGCCAGCAGCCTCGGGGCTAGCGGGGGCACAGATACGCAGTATTTT
TRBJ1-1 | TRBV5-1 | . | once | CASSPVEGAEAFF | TGCGCCAGCAGCCCCGTTGAGGGGGCTGAAGCTTTCTTT
TRBJ2-7 | TRBV11-2 | . | . | CASSLAASVSGSEQYF | TGTGCCAGCAGCTTAGCCGCCTCCGTATCGGGGTCCGAGCAGTACTTC
TRBJ2-7 | TRBV7-9 | . | . | CSSSSSGDPTYEQYF | TGTTCCAGCAGCTCTTCAGGGGACCCTACCTACGAGCAGTACTTC
TRBJ2-3 | TRBV5-1 | . | . | CASSLAVTDTQYF | TGCGCCAGCAGCTTGGCAGTCACAGATACGCAGTATTTT
TRBJ1-1 | TRBV5-1 | . | once | CASSLGSGSTEAFF | TGCGCCAGCAGCTTGGGTTCGGGGTCGACTGAAGCTTTCTTT
TRBJ2-7 | TRBV27 | TRBD1 | . | CASSSYRPGTGAYEQYF | TGTGCCAGCAGTTCCTACCGCCCCGGGACAGGGGCCTACGAGCAGTACTTC
TRBJ1-2 | TRBV5-1 | . | . | CASSLGQVNYGYTF | TGCGCCAGCAGCTTGGGACAGGTTAATTATGGCTACACCTTC
TRBJ2-3 | TRBV9 | . | . | CASSGSPGTIDTQYF | TGTGCCAGCAGCGGATCCCCCGGGACAATCGATACGCAGTATTTT
TRBJ1-1 | TRBV11-2 | . | . | CASSPSAGGFTEAFF | TGTGCCAGCAGCCCAAGTGCCGGGGGTTTCACTGAAGCTTTCTTT
TRBJ2-7 | TRBV5-6 | TRBD2 | . | CASSLGASGGFSYEQYF | TGTGCCAGCAGCTTGGGGGCTAGCGGGGGTTTTTCCTACGAGCAGTACTTC
TRBJ2-1 | TRBV6-5 | . | . | CASRYRLGQNEQFF | TGTGCCAGCCGCTATAGACTGGGTCAGAATGAGCAGTTCTTC
TRBJ2-1 | TRBV29-1 | . | . | CSVARARGSEDEQFF | TGCAGCGTTGCAAGGGCCCGAGGGTCTGAGGATGAGCAGTTCTTC
TRBJ2-7 | TRBV5-4 | . | . | CASSLCQAYEQYF | TGTGCCAGCAGCTTGTGCCAGGCCTACGAGCAGTACTTC